The rows below give T cell receptor beta chains drawn from one sample of a study of blood T cell repertoires in COVID-19. TCRdb's copy holds only in-frame clones and misses some; the assay was immunoSEQ multiplex PCR. In the table there are 250,000 or so clones, around nine tenths of which are singletons. Material for sequencing was PBMCs or T cells enriched from blood (not recorded which). Source of these receptors: a woman aged 18 to 35 who had recovered from COVID-19. The CDR3 runs from the conserved cysteine through the conserved F or W. Each record gives: V gene, J gene, clone size, D gene, CDR3 DNA, CDR3 protein. A D gene is named only where the DNA matches it firmly. Rows give clone size only sometimes, using once, few, many, or a class for an expanded clone.

TRBV5-4	TRBJ2-5	-	-	TGTGCCAGCAGTCAGGAGGGGTACCAAGAGACCCAGTACTTC	CASSQEGYQETQYF
TRBV19	TRBJ2-7	-	-	TGTGCCAGTAGCCCCCGAGACGGGGGCTACGAGCAGTACTTC	CASSPRDGGYEQYF
TRBV7-3	TRBJ2-3	-	TRBD2	TGTGCCGCCGGGACTAGCGGGCACACAGATACGCAGTATTTT	CAAGTSGHTDTQYF
TRBV11-2	TRBJ2-7	few	-	TGTGCCAGCAGCTTTCCGGGAGTAGGCTACGAGCAGTACTTC	CASSFPGVGYEQYF
TRBV7-9	TRBJ2-5	-	-	TGTGCCAGCAGGCGCAACGGGGTGGAGACCCAGTACTTC	CASRRNGVETQYF
TRBV19	TRBJ1-2	-	TRBD1	TGTGCCAGTATTGACAGGGGCGGGAGAGGCTACACCTTC	CASIDRGGRGYTF
TRBV11-2	TRBJ2-5	-	TRBD2	TGTGCCAGCAGCCAATCGGGAGGACAAGAGACCCAGTACTTC	CASSQSGGQETQYF
TRBV12-3/TRBV12-4	TRBJ2-7	-	-	TGTGCCAGCAGTTTCGGCAGGGCCCACGAGCAGTACTTC	CASSFGRAHEQYF
TRBV5-3	TRBJ1-1	-	TRBD1	TGTGCCAGAAGCCTTCGGGGGGACAGGGCTGAGTACACTGAAGCTTTCTTT	CARSLRGDRAEYTEAFF
TRBV6-5	TRBJ2-7	-	-	TGTGCCAGCGGCTGGGAGACGGGGTACGAGCAGTACTTC	CASGWETGYEQYF
TRBV24-1	TRBJ1-2	-	-	TGTGCCACCAGTGATGCAGACAGCGACTATGGCTACACCTTC	CATSDADSDYGYTF
TRBV27	TRBJ2-1	once	TRBD2	TGTGCCAGCAGTTTATCTCGGACTAGCGGGAGGGCCCGGTTGAATGAGCAGTTCTTC	CASSLSRTSGRARLNEQFF
TRBV2	TRBJ1-2	-	TRBD1	TGTGCCAGCAGGACAGGGGCGGGGTATGGCTACACCTTC	CASRTGAGYGYTF
TRBV6-2/TRBV6-3	TRBJ2-7	-	-	TGTGCCAGCAGCTGGGACATCTCCTACGAGCAGTACTTC	CASSWDISYEQYF